This TCR beta chain emerged from a study of STAT5B mutations in CD4+ large granular lymphocyte leukemia. There are 17 residues in the CDR3. V was cut by 5 bases and J by 1 base, with 20 bases left in between. Germline CDR1 SGHNT, CDR2 YENEEA. TCRdb keeps only in-frame clones here, not all; method: immunoSEQ multiplex PCR. The top ten hold under 2.5% of the sample, which has about 30,000 clones, around 85% seen once. This chain connects TRBV11-3 to TRBJ1-1; TRBD1 is a possible D gene (6 bases). This receptor was obtained from a human donor in good health. What was sequenced was CD4+ T cells from blood buffy coats. CDR3 protein: CASSLLQGSFTNTEAFF. For the CDR3, the DNA is TGTGCCAGCAGCCTCCTTCAGGGGAGCTTTACGAACACTGAAGCTTTCTTT.